This T cell receptor beta chain was sequenced during a study of blood T cell repertoires in COVID-19. Whole-study context: Whether acute or convalescent, the COVID-19 samples came from the United States, Italy and Spain.

Produced via immunoSEQ multiplex PCR; TCRdb's table is partial and in-frame only. The profile shows about 94,000 clones, 80% of them singletons. Germline CDR1 MGHDK, CDR2 SYGVNS. Trimming took off 3 bases at V and 2 bases at J, with 8 bases between the two ends. The CDR3 is 14 amino acids. This sequence joins TRBV25-1 and TRBJ1-3; the D gene is possibly TRBD1 (6 bases). What was sequenced was peripheral blood. This TCR derives from a human donor in a cohort sampled during active COVID-19. CDR3 sequence reads: CASSDRGPGNTIYF. CDR3 coding DNA: TGTGCCAGCAGTGACAGGGGCCCTGGAAACACCATATATTTT.